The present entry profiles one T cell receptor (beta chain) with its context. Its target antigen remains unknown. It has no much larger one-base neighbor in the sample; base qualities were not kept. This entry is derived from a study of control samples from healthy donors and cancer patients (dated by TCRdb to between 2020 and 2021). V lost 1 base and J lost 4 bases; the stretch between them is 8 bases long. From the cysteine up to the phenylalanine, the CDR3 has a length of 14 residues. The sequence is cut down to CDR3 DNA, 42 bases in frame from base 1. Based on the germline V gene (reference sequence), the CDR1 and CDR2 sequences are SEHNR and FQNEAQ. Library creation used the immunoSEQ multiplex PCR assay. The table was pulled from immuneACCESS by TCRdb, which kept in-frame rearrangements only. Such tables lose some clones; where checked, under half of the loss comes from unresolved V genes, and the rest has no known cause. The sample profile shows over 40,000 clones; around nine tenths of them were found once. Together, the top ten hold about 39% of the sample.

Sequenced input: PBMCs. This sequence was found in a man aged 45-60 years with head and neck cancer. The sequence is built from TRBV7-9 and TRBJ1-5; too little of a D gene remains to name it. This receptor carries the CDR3 CASSLGDTNQPQHF. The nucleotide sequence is TGTGCCAGCAGCTTAGGAGACACGAATCAGCCCCAGCATTTT.